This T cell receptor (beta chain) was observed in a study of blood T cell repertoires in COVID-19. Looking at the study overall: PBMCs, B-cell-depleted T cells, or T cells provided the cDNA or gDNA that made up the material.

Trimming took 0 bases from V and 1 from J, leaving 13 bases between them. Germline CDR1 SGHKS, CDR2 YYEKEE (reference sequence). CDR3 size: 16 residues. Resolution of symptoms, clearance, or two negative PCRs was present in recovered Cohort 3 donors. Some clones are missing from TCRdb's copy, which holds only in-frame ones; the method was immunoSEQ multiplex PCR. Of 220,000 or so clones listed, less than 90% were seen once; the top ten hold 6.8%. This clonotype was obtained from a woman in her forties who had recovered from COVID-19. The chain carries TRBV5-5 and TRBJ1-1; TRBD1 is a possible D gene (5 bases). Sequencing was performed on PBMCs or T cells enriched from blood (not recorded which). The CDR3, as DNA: TGTGCCAGCAGCTTGGCCCCGAGGAGGGGGAACACTGAAGCTTTCTTT. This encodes CASSLAPRRGNTEAFF.